Following are 17 T cell receptor beta chains from one sample sequenced in a study of radiotherapy plus CTLA-4 blockade in lung cancer. Clones were sequenced by immunoSEQ multiplex PCR, and TCRdb holds only the in-frame ones, with some missing. This table holds some 71,000 clones, 76% found once. Specimen: peripheral blood, collected from a patient treated with radiotherapy plus ipilimumab. The receptors stem from a human donor with non-small cell lung cancer whose response to radiotherapy plus ipilimumab could not be evaluated. Some clones in this sample may be carry-over from other donors' samples.

CDR3 sequence reads: CASSHPGLKGDEQYF. The CDR3 DNA is TGCGCCAGCAGCCATCCGGGACTCAAGGGCGACGAGCAGTACTTC. The V call is TRBV4-1, the J call TRBJ2-5; D perhaps matches TRBD2 (6 bases). The J call is doubtful: the DNA matches TRBJ2-7 better. The CDR3 is made up of 15 amino acids. The germline gives CDR1 MGHRA, CDR2 YSYEKL.

V is TRBV4-3 and J is TRBJ1-2; D unclear. Deletions cut 0 bases from V and 6 bases from J, with 8 bases between. The CDR3 length is 13 residues. CDR1 and CDR2 from the germline V gene are LGHNA and YSLEER. The CDR3 loop reads CASSQDGGDGYTF. The CDR3 coding sequence is TGCGCCAGCAGCCAAGATGGAGGTGATGGCTACACCTTC.

This chain links TRBV18 with TRBJ1-1, with 9 positions matching TRBD1. The germline gives CDR1 KGHSH, CDR2 LQKENI. The CDR3 runs 14 residues. Losses at the gene ends were 3 bases for V and 5 bases for J; bases not matched to a gene: 4. The CDR3 bases are TGTGCCAGCTCACCGACGGACAGGGGAACTGAAGCTTTCTTT. Protein product: CASSPTDRGTEAFF.

The rearrangement joins TRBV6-6 to TRBJ2-5; perhaps TRBD1 as D (6 bases). Germline CDR1 is MNHNY and CDR2 is SVGAGI (reference sequence). CDR3 length: 12 residues. V was cut by 6 bases and J by 4 bases, with 9 bases left in between. CDR3 protein: CASRTGTETQYF. Here the CDR3 DNA reads TGTGCCAGCAGAACAGGGACAGAGACCCAGTACTTC.

Only one count was recorded for this clone. This chain uses TRBV15 with TRBJ1-2; D remains unclear. Deletions cut 2 bases from V and 3 bases from J, with 16 bases between. The CDR3 has 16 amino acids. Looked up from germline, CDR1 is LNHNV and CDR2 is YYDKDF (reference sequence). The CDR3: CATSRRGNARDYGYTF. The CDR3 DNA follows: TGTGCCACCAGCAGACGCGGGAACGCCCGCGACTATGGCTACACCTTC.

The gene calls are TRBV7-9 and TRBJ2-3; TRBD2 matches 7 bases. CDR3 length: 15 amino acids. Germline CDR1 reads SEHNR; CDR2 reads FQNEAQ (reference sequence). Trimming cost V 5 bases and J 1 base; bases outside gene matches: 6. The CDR3 protein is CASSPGTTRTDTQYF. CDR3 bases: TGTGCCAGCAGCCCCGGGACTACCCGCACAGATACGCAGTATTTT.

V usage is TRBV19 and J usage is TRBJ2-1; 7 positions match TRBD1. The junction had 7 bases not matched to a gene; V was cut back by 6 bases and J by 5 bases. Germline assignment: CDR1 LNHDA and CDR2 SQIVND (reference sequence). The CDR3 is made up of 14 amino acids. Here the CDR3 DNA reads TGTGCCAGTAGGACAGGGTTTGGTAACAATGAGCAGTTCTTC. Protein sequence: CASRTGFGNNEQFF.

This rearrangement joins TRBV5-1 to TRBJ1-1, with 9 bases fitting TRBD1. The CDR3 length is 15 residues. Germline V lookup: CDR1 SGHRS, CDR2 YFSETQ. V lost 5 bases to trimming and J lost 5 bases; unmatched junction nucleotides: 10. This CDR3 reads CASRGQGTSRTEAFF. For the CDR3, the DNA is TGCGCCAGCAGAGGACAGGGGACTTCTCGTACTGAAGCTTTCTTT.

This rearrangement joins TRBV5-4 to TRBJ2-3, with TRBD1 identical over 7 bases. Looked up from germline, CDR1 is SGHNT and CDR2 is YYREEE (reference sequence). CDR3 length equals 15 residues. V lost 3 bases to trimming and J lost 0 bases; unmatched junction nucleotides: 4. The CDR3 is CASSWGTESTDTQYF. CDR3 nucleotides: TGTGCCAGCAGCTGGGGGACAGAAAGCACAGATACGCAGTATTTT.

This rearrangement joins TRBV5-1 to TRBJ1-2; a possible D gene is TRBD1 (5 bases). The CDR3 loop spans 13 amino acids. Germline CDR1 SGHRS, CDR2 YFSETQ. Trimming cost V 3 bases and J 4 bases, with 10 bases left between them. In DNA form, the CDR3 reads TGCGCCAGCAGCTCCGGGACTCCCTATGGCTACACCTTC. Residues: CASSSGTPYGYTF.

CDR3 sequence (DNA): TGTGCCATCAGTGAGTCGGGGGTTGCGGGGGCCTCCTACGAGCAGTACTTC. Protein sequence: CAISESGVAGASYEQYF. This chain uses TRBV10-3 with TRBJ2-7; weak D call: TRBD2 (7 bases). V was pared by 0 bases and J by 0 bases, with 15 bases between. Germline V gives CDR1 ENHRY, CDR2 SYGVKD. The CDR3 sequence is 17 residues long.

Only a few counts were recorded for this clone. The chain joins TRBV4-1 to TRBJ2-5; 8 nucleotides match TRBD2. V lost 0 bases, J lost 9 bases, and 9 bases stayed unmatched. There are 15 residues in the CDR3. CDR1 and CDR2 (germline): MGHRA, YSYEKL. The CDR3 region is CASSQDQRGGGAQYF. As DNA, the CDR3 is TGCGCCAGCAGCCAAGATCAACGGGGGGGAGGGGCCCAGTACTTC.

The gene calls are TRBV7-8 and TRBJ1-6; TRBD1 agrees at 8 bases. Germline values: CDR1 SGHVS, CDR2 FQNEAQ. The CDR3 is made up of 15 amino acids. V shed 0 bases, J shed 10 bases, and the junction held 5 bases outside the gene matches. In DNA, the CDR3 is TGTGCCAGCAGCTTAGCCGGACAGGGAAAATCACCCCTCCACTTT. Amino acid sequence: CASSLAGQGKSPLHF.

The rearrangement joins TRBV18 to TRBJ2-5; 7 bases are a match to TRBD2. The V segment lost 4 bases and the J segment 3 bases; nucleotides outside the gene matches: 5. The CDR3 has 14 amino acids. Germline CDR1 is KGHSH and CDR2 is LQKENI. DNA of the CDR3: TGTGCCAGCTCACATGGGGCGGGGGAAGAGACCCAGTACTTC. Protein: CASSHGAGEETQYF.

The chain carries TRBV7-9 and TRBJ1-2, with D maybe TRBD1 (5 bases). The CDR3 has 15 amino acids. Germline V gene sequence: CDR1 SEHNR, CDR2 FQNEAQ (reference sequence). With 0 bases removed from V and 3 bases from J, the gap between germline ends came to 11 bases. CDR3 coding DNA: TGTGCCAGCAGCTTAGCGAGGCAGGGTGACTATGGCTACACCTTC. Its translation: CASSLARQGDYGYTF.

CDR3 residues: CASSPLGGAVDTEAFF. CDR3 DNA sequence: TGTGCCAGCAGCCCCCTAGGGGGGGCGGTCGACACTGAAGCTTTCTTT. The rearrangement joins TRBV7-3 to TRBJ1-1, with D possibly matching TRBD1 (6 bases). Germline CDR1 and CDR2: SGHTA and FQGTGA. The V and J ends lost 5 bases and 3 bases respectively, with 19 bases between them. CDR3 length: 16 amino acids. Based on the CDR3 plus reference TRBV7-3 and TRBJ1-1, the full variable domain is GAGVSQTPSNKVTEKGKYVELRCDPISGHTALYWYRQSLGQGPEFLIYFQGTGAADDSGLPNDRFFAVRPEGSVSTLKIQRTERGDSAVYLCASSPLGGAVDTEAFFGQGTRLTVV.

V and J are TRBV5-6 and TRBJ2-5; 10 bases map to TRBD1. Germline CDR1 and CDR2: SGHDT and YYEEEE. The CDR3 loop spans 14 amino acids. Trimming at V came to 4 bases and at J to 4 bases, leaving 4 bases not matched to a gene. The CDR3 spells CASSRDRGTETQYF. The CDR3 coding sequence is TGTGCCAGCAGCAGGGACAGGGGAACAGAGACCCAGTACTTC.